This T cell receptor (beta chain) originates from a study of graft-versus-host responses after intestinal transplantation. Study-wide points: Within allografts, high graft-versus-host to host-versus-graft clonal ratios were seen among patients with graft-donor T cell macrochimerism. Some GvH clones appeared in ileal mucosa or blood before recipient bone marrow.

Lamina propria and intraepithelial lymphocytes were released by processing graft tissue. A note on this clone: Antigen: not known.

TCRdb keeps only in-frame clones here, not all; method: immunoSEQ multiplex PCR. The sample shows some 4,000 clones, around three quarters of them seen only once. The sample was ileum tissue, taken around 340 days after intestinal transplantation. This receptor was identified in a human patient who received an intestinal transplant, so some T cells may come from the graft donor.

The CDR3 DNA follows: TGTGCCAGCAGCGACGGCGGGGGCGGGACCCAGTACTTC. Translated: CASSDGGGGTQYF. The gene calls are TRBV5-6 and TRBJ2-5; weak D call: TRBD2 (7 bases). This CDR3 has 13 residues. Trimming shortened V by 4 bases and J by 7 bases, and 14 bases separated the two germline ends. From germline, CDR1 is SGHDT and CDR2 YYEEEE. The whole variable domain, remainder taken from reference TRBV5-6 and TRBJ2-5, is DAGVTQSPTHLIKTRGQQVTLRCSPKSGHDTVSWYQQALGQGPQFIFQYYEEEERQRGNFPDRFSGHQFPNYSSELNVNALLLGDSALYLCASSDGGGGTQYFGPGTRLLVL.